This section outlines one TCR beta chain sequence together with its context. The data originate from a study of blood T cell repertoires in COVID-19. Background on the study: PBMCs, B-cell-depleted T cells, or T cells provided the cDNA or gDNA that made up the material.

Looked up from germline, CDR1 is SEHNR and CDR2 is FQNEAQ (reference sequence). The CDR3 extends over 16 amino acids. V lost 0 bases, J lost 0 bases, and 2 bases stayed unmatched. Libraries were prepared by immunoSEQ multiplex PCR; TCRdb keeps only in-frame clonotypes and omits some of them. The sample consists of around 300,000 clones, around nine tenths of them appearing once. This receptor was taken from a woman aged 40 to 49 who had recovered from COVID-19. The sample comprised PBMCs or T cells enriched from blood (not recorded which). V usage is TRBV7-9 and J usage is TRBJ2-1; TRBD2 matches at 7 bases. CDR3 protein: CASSLAAGVSYNEQFF. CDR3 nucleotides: TGTGCCAGCAGCTTAGCGGCGGGAGTCTCCTACAATGAGCAGTTCTTC.